The 27 T cell receptor beta chains listed next were all sequenced from one sample in a study of T cells in Graves' hyperthyroidism and ophthalmopathy. RNA transcripts yielded amplified TCR beta CDR3 regions. When the TCR CDR3 underwent first-round RT-PCR, the HTBI primer set was used. Using its own MiXCR run on the multiplex PCR reads, TCRdb lists one record per CDR3 protein. The data contain under 350,000 distinct CDR3 sequences, around a sixth of them seen just once; the ten biggest clones take up about 49%. The sequencing sample was made of blood. The receptor set was obtained from a woman in her forties or fifties with Graves' hyperthyroidism.

In this sample, this clonotype turned up many times. The rearrangement joins TRBV28 to TRBJ2-1, with 7 positions matching TRBD2. The CDR3 runs 16 residues. Germline CDR1 and CDR2: MDHEN and SYDVKM. V shed 6 bases and J 4 bases; nucleotides not matched to a gene: 12. The CDR3 is CASSPPRDYLYNEQFF. The CDR3 coding sequence is TGTGCCAGCAGCCCCCCCCGGGACTACTTATACAATGAGCAGTTCTTC. Full variable domain (outside the CDR3, taken from reference TRBV28 and TRBJ2-1): DVKVTQSSRYLVKRTGEKVFLECVQDMDHENMFWYRQDPGLGLRLIYFSYDVKMKEKGDIPEGYSVSREKKERFSLILESASTNQTSMYLCASSPPRDYLYNEQFFGPGTRLTVL.

This chain connects TRBV13 to TRBJ2-2, with D maybe TRBD2 (5 bases). The V end was cut by 8 bases, the J end by 3 bases, with 13 bases between. This CDR3 region has 14 residues. Germline assignment: CDR1 PRHDT and CDR2 FYEKMQ (reference sequence). The CDR3 loop reads CASRTGLDTGELFF. CDR3 sequence (DNA): TGTGCCAGCCGTACGGGATTGGACACCGGGGAGCTGTTTTTT. Looking up the rest from reference TRBV13 and TRBJ2-2 gives the full variable domain: AAGVIQSPRHLIKEKRETATLKCYPIPRHDTVYWYQQGPGQDPQFLISFYEKMQSDKGSIPDRFSAQQFSDYHSELNMSSLELGDSALYFCASRTGLDTGELFFGEGSRLTVL.

Comment on this clonotype: Just one base apart from a much larger clone, this may be a read error. The chain joins TRBV11-2 to TRBJ2-2; 9 bases line up with TRBD2. This CDR3 is 16 amino acids long. From germline, CDR1 is SGHAT and CDR2 FQNNGV. CDR3 sequence (DNA): TGTGCCAGCAGCTTAAGACTAGCGGAGAACACCGGGGGGCTGTTTTTT. This gives the protein CASSLRLAENTGGLFF.

In this sample, this clonotype turned up many times. The V gene is TRBV5-5, the J gene TRBJ1-1, with D possibly being TRBD1 (5 bases). CDR1 SGHKS and CDR2 YYEKEE come from the germline V gene (reference sequence). The CDR3 loop spans 14 amino acids. Trimming took 3 bases from V and 3 from J, leaving 12 bases between them. CDR3 DNA sequence: TGTGCCAGCAGCTGGGGCCCTGGGGACACTGAAGCTTTCTTT. Protein product: CASSWGPGDTEAFF.

Only a few counts were recorded for this clonotype. J is TRBJ2-1 and V is TRBV30; D unresolved. Germline lookup yields CDR1 GTSNPN and CDR2 SVGIG (reference sequence). The V and J ends lost 3 bases and 8 bases respectively, with 20 bases between them. There are 15 residues in the CDR3. The CDR3 DNA follows: TGTGCCTGGAGGCCCGGAACTCTCTTACGGGATGAGCAGTTCTTC. Amino acids: CAWRPGTLLRDEQFF.

The CDR3 nucleotides read TGCTCGTGGCAGGGGGCTTTGAGTGGCTACACCTTC. This codes for CSWQGALSGYTF. V is TRBV20-1 and J is TRBJ1-2, with 8 bases aligning to TRBD1. The CDR3 loop spans 12 amino acids. CDR1 and CDR2 (germline): DFQATT, SNEGSKA (reference sequence).

The genes are TRBV7-8 and TRBJ2-1; no reliable D call. The CDR3 contains 15 residues. V was pared by 0 bases and J by 0 bases, with 6 bases between. Germline values: CDR1 SGHVS, CDR2 FQNEAQ. As DNA, the CDR3 is TGTGCCAGCAGCTTAGCCCGAAACTCCTACAATGAGCAGTTCTTC. It encodes CASSLARNSYNEQFF.

This clonotype was seen many times. This sequence joins TRBV2 and TRBJ2-1, with D tentatively TRBD1 (5 bases). Trimming took off 2 bases at V and 0 bases at J, with 20 bases between the two ends. Per germline, CDR1 SNHLY and CDR2 FYNNEI. The CDR3 length is 19 residues. The CDR3 nucleotides read TGTGCCAGCAGTGAACCCTCGTCGCCCAGGGTCCACTCCTACAATGAGCAGTTCTTC. Protein: CASSEPSSPRVHSYNEQFF. Based on the CDR3 plus reference TRBV2 and TRBJ2-1, the full variable domain is EPEVTQTPSHQVTQMGQEVILRCVPISNHLYFYWYRQILGQKVEFLVSFYNNEISEKSEIFDDQFSVERPDGSNFTLKIRSTKLEDSAMYFCASSEPSSPRVHSYNEQFFGPGTRLTVL.

V and J are TRBV29-1 and TRBJ2-1; 7 bases align to TRBD1. The CDR3 extends over 16 amino acids. Germline V gene sequence: CDR1 SQVTM, CDR2 ANQGSEA. V was clipped by 0 bases and J by 4 bases; unmatched bases: 9. This CDR3 is CSVEDRTGAHYNEQFF. The CDR3 nucleotides are TGCAGCGTTGAAGATCGCACAGGGGCACATTACAATGAGCAGTTCTTC.

This clonotype appeared a few times. V and J are TRBV7-9 and TRBJ2-3; D is unclear. V lost 7 bases and J 6 bases, leaving 17 bases between the germline ends. Germline-derived CDR1 and CDR2 are SEHNR and FQNEAQ (reference sequence). The CDR3 runs to 14 residues. The CDR3 DNA sequence: TGTGCCAGCACCACCGGGTGGCTATGGGATACGCAGTATTTT. Amino acid sequence: CASTTGWLWDTQYF.

This clonotype was seen a handful of times. The chain couples TRBV19 to TRBJ1-1; tentative D call: TRBD1 (5 bases). The ends were cut back, 7 bases at V and 0 bases at J, with 12 bases in the middle. The germline gives CDR1 LNHDA, CDR2 SQIVND (reference sequence). The CDR3 has 14 amino acids. The CDR3 here is CASTRGAVNTEAFF. In DNA, the CDR3 is TGTGCCAGTACCCGAGGGGCAGTGAACACTGAAGCTTTCTTT.

This clonotype has ten or more counts. The chain uses TRBV11-2 and TRBJ2-3; the D gene is possibly TRBD2 (6 bases). V lost 4 bases and J lost 4, with 15 bases in between. The length of the CDR3 is 15 residues. The germline CDR1 and CDR2 sequences are SGHAT and FQNNGV. CDR3 nucleotide sequence: TGTGCCAGCAGCTCCCGACTAGATCCTCCAGATACGCAGTATTTT. Protein: CASSSRLDPPDTQYF.

This clonotype was counted many times. The rearrangement uses TRBV2 and TRBJ2-1; 11 nucleotides match TRBD2. V lost 6 bases, J lost 1 base, and 5 bases stayed unmatched. This CDR3 spans 16 amino acids. CDR1 and CDR2 from the germline V gene are SNHLY and FYNNEI. The CDR3 sequence is CASRPGTSGSYNEQFF. CDR3 sequence (DNA): TGTGCCAGCAGACCCGGGACTAGCGGATCCTACAATGAGCAGTTCTTC. Full variable domain (remainder filled in from reference TRBV2 and TRBJ2-1): EPEVTQTPSHQVTQMGQEVILRCVPISNHLYFYWYRQILGQKVEFLVSFYNNEISEKSEIFDDQFSVERPDGSNFTLKIRSTKLEDSAMYFCASRPGTSGSYNEQFFGPGTRLTVL.

This clonotype was picked up many times. For the CDR3, the DNA is TGTGCCTGGAGCGCCGACAGGGGGGACAATGAGCAGTTCTTC. As protein: CAWSADRGDNEQFF. The V gene is TRBV30, the J gene TRBJ2-1, with 9 bases identical to TRBD1. Germline CDR1 reads GTSNPN; CDR2 reads SVGIG (reference sequence). Losses at the gene ends were 3 bases for V and 5 bases for J; bases not matched to a gene: 5. The CDR3 loop spans 14 amino acids.

The rearrangement joins TRBV7-8 to TRBJ1-4, with 7 bases aligning to TRBD1. Germline trimming cut 8 bases from V and 4 bases from J; bases unmatched to any gene: 7. This CDR3 is 14 amino acids long. The germline gives CDR1 SGHVS, CDR2 FQNEAQ. As DNA, the CDR3 is TGTGCCAGCTCCGGGACAGCATATAATGAAAAACTGTTTTTT. It specifies CASSGTAYNEKLFF.

There are a few counts of this clonotype. This chain links TRBV2 with TRBJ1-4; 8 nucleotides align to TRBD1. Per germline, CDR1 SNHLY and CDR2 FYNNEI. The CDR3 consists of 19 residues. The junction had 14 bases not matched to a gene; V was cut back by 5 bases and J by 0 bases. The DNA of the CDR3 is TGTGCCAGCAGTTTCTCCGGGACAGGCGAGAGTTCAACTAATGAAAAACTGTTTTTT. The encoded protein is CASSFSGTGESSTNEKLFF.

With respect to this clonotype: A much larger clone sits a single nucleotide away, making a read error possible. V is TRBV12-3 or TRBV12-4 and J is TRBJ2-7; TRBD2 is a possible D gene (5 bases). The V and J ends lost 8 bases and 6 bases respectively, with 17 bases between them. CDR3 size: 13 residues. The CDR3 is CASVFSAGGEQYV. In nucleotides, the CDR3 is TGTGCCAGCGTTTTTAGTGCGGGTGGCGAGCAGTACGTC.

In its sample, this clonotype was seen many times. The chain uses TRBV6-2 or TRBV6-3 and TRBJ1-1, with D possibly TRBD1 on 5 matching bases. The CDR3 has 14 residues. Per germline, CDR1 MNHEY and CDR2 SVGEGT. Trimming left V 2 bases short and J 4 bases short, with 11 bases between. The CDR3 spells CASSYNRPSTEAFF. The CDR3 DNA sequence: TGTGCCAGCAGTTACAACAGGCCGAGCACTGAAGCTTTCTTT.

This clonotype was observed a few times. The chain has TRBV12-3 or TRBV12-4 and TRBJ2-3; D is ambiguous. CDR3 length: 12 residues. Between the trimmed V and J ends, which lost 4 bases and 6 bases, there was a span of 8 bases. The CDR3 region has the DNA TGTGCCAGCAGTTCCACACAGGATACGCAGTATTTT. This gives the protein CASSSTQDTQYF.

This clonotype was picked up many times. The chain employs TRBV19 and TRBJ1-1; 8 nucleotides match TRBD1. The J segment lost 4 bases and the V segment lost 10 bases, leaving 5 bases of the junction unmatched. The CDR3 contains 12 residues. Germline loops: CDR1 LNHDA, CDR2 SQIVND (reference sequence). In DNA, the CDR3 is TGTGCCACTCAGGACAGGGCCACTGAAGCTTTCTTT. It yields the protein CATQDRATEAFF.

As regards this clonotype: This may arise from a read error, as a much more abundant clone is one base away. The V and J genes are TRBV30 and TRBJ2-2; D perhaps matches TRBD1 (6 bases). Germline V gene data show CDR1 as GTSNPN and CDR2 as SVGIG (reference sequence). This CDR3 region has 15 residues. The CDR3, as DNA: TGTGCCCGGAGTGGGGGACAATCGAACACCGGGGAGCTGTTTTTT. This codes for CARSGGQSNTGELFF.

In DNA, the CDR3 is TGTGCCAGCAGTCCCAGACTAGCGGGAGGGCCGTCCTACAATGAGCAGTTCTTC. It specifies CASSPRLAGGPSYNEQFF. This chain joins TRBV27 and TRBJ2-1; 14 bases map to TRBD2. V lost 5 bases, J lost 1 base, and 7 bases stayed unmatched. Germline V gene lookup returns CDR1 MNHEY and CDR2 SMNVEV (reference sequence). This CDR3 comprises 18 residues.

This clonotype was detected ten times or more. The chain has TRBV3-1 and TRBJ2-7, with 9 nucleotides matching TRBD2. V shed 4 bases and J 6 bases; nucleotides not matched to a gene: 10. CDR3 length equals 15 residues. Germline assignment: CDR1 LGHDT and CDR2 YNNKEL (reference sequence). The CDR3 region has the DNA TGTGCCAGCAGCCGAGGGGGTAGCGGGAGTGCCGAGCAGTACTTC. It codes for CASSRGGSGSAEQYF.

The CDR3, as DNA: TGTGCCAGCAGCCAAGTTTACTTCCCGCAGAACACCGGGGAGCTGTTTTTT. Translated, it gives CASSQVYFPQNTGELFF. The V call is TRBV14, the J call TRBJ2-2, with no clear D. The CDR3 contains 17 residues. Looked up from germline, CDR1 is SGHDN and CDR2 is FVKESK. V shed 1 base and J shed 1 base, with 13 bases lying between them.

Regarding this clonotype: Just one base apart from a much larger clone, this may be a read error. The J gene is TRBJ2-1, the V gene TRBV28, with 9 bases that match TRBD2. Germline V gene lookup returns CDR1 MDHEN and CDR2 SYDVKM. This CDR3 is 15 amino acids long. The CDR3 DNA reads TGTGCCAGCAGAGATAGCGGGAGCTCCTACAATGGGCAGTTCTTC. Translating gives CASRDSGSSYNGQFF.

The chain employs TRBV15 and TRBJ2-2; 12 positions match TRBD2. Germline trimming cut 4 bases from V and 4 bases from J; bases unmatched to any gene: 7. This CDR3 spans 17 amino acids. In germline, CDR1 is LNHNV, CDR2 YYDKDF (reference sequence). The CDR3 DNA sequence: TGTGCCACCAGCACTGGGGGACTAGCGGGTGGCACCGGGGAGCTGTTTTTT. Translating it yields CATSTGGLAGGTGELFF.

The V call is TRBV6-1, the J call TRBJ1-1; D gene unclear. CDR1 is MNHNS, CDR2 SASEGT, per germline. The CDR3 contains 16 residues. Trimming took 7 bases from V and 0 from J, leaving 18 bases between them. CDR3 in DNA: TGTGCCAGCAATCGACGAGGTGGAGAGGTGAACACTGAAGCTTTCTTT. Its protein product is CASNRRGGEVNTEAFF.